This is a list of T cell receptor beta chains from one sample in a study of blood T cell repertoires in COVID-19. The protocol was immunoSEQ multiplex PCR, while the TCRdb copy is restricted to in-frame clones and leaves out a portion. The table has tens of thousands of clones, less than 95% seen once. Sample: peripheral blood. All receptors come from a woman aged 45-60 years in a cohort sampled during active COVID-19. The CDR3 runs from the conserved cysteine through the conserved F or W. Each record gives: J gene, D gene, V gene, clone size, CDR3 protein, CDR3 DNA. The D gene is left open where the match is weak. Clone size appears in some rows only: once, few, many, or a class for an expanded clone.

J gene: TRBJ1-2
D gene: -
V gene: TRBV9
clone size: once
CDR3 protein: CASRASGYGYTF
CDR3 DNA: TGTGCCAGCAGAGCCTCCGGCTATGGCTACACCTTC

J gene: TRBJ2-7
D gene: TRBD2
V gene: TRBV6-1
clone size: -
CDR3 protein: CASSESGGLTYEQYF
CDR3 DNA: TGTGCCAGCAGTGAATCGGGGGGTCTCACCTACGAGCAGTACTTC

J gene: TRBJ1-5
D gene: TRBD1
V gene: TRBV27
clone size: -
CDR3 protein: CASGTGVLVDQPQHF
CDR3 DNA: TGTGCCAGCGGGACAGGGGTTCTGGTGGATCAGCCCCAGCATTTT

J gene: TRBJ2-2
D gene: TRBD1
V gene: TRBV28
clone size: -
CDR3 protein: CASSLDRAGELFF
CDR3 DNA: TGTGCCAGCAGTCTGGACAGGGCCGGGGAGCTGTTTTTT

J gene: TRBJ2-5
D gene: TRBD2
V gene: TRBV19
clone size: -
CDR3 protein: CASSRGGKETQYF
CDR3 DNA: TGTGCCAGTAGTAGGGGGGGTAAAGAGACCCAGTACTTC

J gene: TRBJ2-5
D gene: -
V gene: TRBV4-1
clone size: -
CDR3 protein: CASSRAGTGIQETQYF
CDR3 DNA: TGCGCCAGCAGCCGGGCCGGCACAGGGATTCAAGAGACCCAGTACTTC

J gene: TRBJ1-5
D gene: TRBD1
V gene: TRBV27
clone size: -
CDR3 protein: CASSPSDRGGQPQHF
CDR3 DNA: TGTGCCAGCAGTCCGTCGGACAGGGGGGGACAGCCCCAGCATTTT

J gene: TRBJ2-1
D gene: TRBD2
V gene: TRBV5-1
clone size: -
CDR3 protein: CASSYGQSGLAYDEQFF
CDR3 DNA: TGCGCCAGCAGCTATGGGCAATCGGGACTAGCGTACGATGAGCAGTTCTTC

J gene: TRBJ2-6
D gene: TRBD1
V gene: TRBV7-8
clone size: -
CDR3 protein: CASSFGTQGVGANVLTF
CDR3 DNA: TGTGCCAGCAGCTTCGGGACACAGGGGGTGGGGGCCAACGTCCTGACTTTC

J gene: TRBJ2-1
D gene: -
V gene: TRBV19
clone size: -
CDR3 protein: CASSRADSRYNEQFF
CDR3 DNA: TGTGCCAGTAGTAGGGCCGATTCCCGTTACAATGAGCAGTTCTTC

J gene: TRBJ2-7
D gene: -
V gene: TRBV5-1
clone size: once
CDR3 protein: CASSEPPREQYF
CDR3 DNA: TGCGCCAGCAGCGAGCCTCCTCGCGAGCAGTACTTC

J gene: TRBJ2-4
D gene: TRBD2
V gene: TRBV30
clone size: -
CDR3 protein: CAWNPSGTGNIQYF
CDR3 DNA: TGTGCCTGGAACCCTAGCGGCACGGGGAACATTCAGTACTTC

J gene: TRBJ2-1
D gene: TRBD2
V gene: TRBV6-1
clone size: once
CDR3 protein: CASSGRTSGRSHEQFF
CDR3 DNA: TGTGCCAGCAGTGGCCGGACTAGCGGGAGATCCCATGAGCAGTTCTTC

J gene: TRBJ2-7
D gene: -
V gene: TRBV10-2
clone size: -
CDR3 protein: CASSEAGYYEQYF
CDR3 DNA: TGCGCCAGCAGTGAGGCCGGGTACTACGAGCAGTACTTC

J gene: TRBJ1-1
D gene: -
V gene: TRBV10-2
clone size: -
CDR3 protein: CASRVEGNTEAFF
CDR3 DNA: TGCGCCAGCCGTGTAGAGGGTAACACTGAAGCTTTCTTT

J gene: TRBJ2-2
D gene: TRBD1
V gene: TRBV29-1
clone size: -
CDR3 protein: CSVEGTGEGLTGELFF
CDR3 DNA: TGCAGCGTCGAGGGGACAGGGGAAGGACTCACCGGGGAGCTGTTTTTT

J gene: TRBJ1-1
D gene: -
V gene: TRBV5-1
clone size: -
CDR3 protein: CASSSGGLTEAFF
CDR3 DNA: TGCGCCAGCAGCTCCGGGGGGTTGACTGAAGCTTTCTTT

J gene: TRBJ1-1
D gene: -
V gene: TRBV19
clone size: -
CDR3 protein: CASSFVPWGAEAFF
CDR3 DNA: TGTGCCAGTAGTTTCGTCCCATGGGGAGCTGAAGCTTTCTTT

J gene: TRBJ2-2
D gene: TRBD1
V gene: TRBV6-6
clone size: -
CDR3 protein: CASSPRQGLSPFVGELFF
CDR3 DNA: TGTGCCAGCAGTCCCCGACAGGGGCTTAGCCCTTTCGTCGGGGAGCTGTTTTTT

J gene: TRBJ2-7
D gene: TRBD1
V gene: TRBV10-3
clone size: -
CDR3 protein: CAVAGTGLGYEQYF
CDR3 DNA: TGTGCCGTCGCAGGGACAGGGTTAGGGTACGAGCAGTACTTC

J gene: TRBJ2-3
D gene: -
V gene: TRBV2
clone size: once
CDR3 protein: CASSSVEPIDTQYF
CDR3 DNA: TGTGCCAGCAGTTCCGTGGAGCCTATAGATACGCAGTATTTT

J gene: TRBJ1-2
D gene: TRBD1
V gene: TRBV9
clone size: -
CDR3 protein: CASSVTGQGTNGYTF
CDR3 DNA: TGTGCCAGCAGCGTCACGGGACAGGGAACTAATGGCTACACCTTC

J gene: TRBJ2-5
D gene: -
V gene: TRBV18
clone size: -
CDR3 protein: CASSRQDPLQETQYF
CDR3 DNA: TGTGCCAGCTCACGACAGGATCCTCTACAAGAGACCCAGTACTTC

J gene: TRBJ2-3
D gene: -
V gene: TRBV5-6
clone size: -
CDR3 protein: CASSFRAGKDTQYF
CDR3 DNA: TGTGCCAGCAGCTTTCGAGCAGGGAAAGATACGCAGTATTTT

J gene: TRBJ2-7
D gene: -
V gene: TRBV4-1
clone size: once
CDR3 protein: CASSPSLGGPGEQYF
CDR3 DNA: TGCGCCAGCAGCCCTTCCCTGGGGGGACCGGGCGAGCAGTACTTC

J gene: TRBJ1-5
D gene: -
V gene: TRBV19
clone size: -
CDR3 protein: CASSIIGSNQPQHF
CDR3 DNA: TGTGCCAGTAGTATAATCGGGAGCAATCAGCCCCAGCATTTT

J gene: TRBJ2-7
D gene: TRBD1
V gene: TRBV5-4
clone size: -
CDR3 protein: CASSRDRGTYEQYF
CDR3 DNA: TGTGCCAGCAGCCGGGACAGGGGAACCTACGAGCAGTACTTC

J gene: TRBJ2-1
D gene: TRBD1
V gene: TRBV28
clone size: -
CDR3 protein: CASDSPTTGNEQFF
CDR3 DNA: TGTGCCAGCGACTCCCCGACGACAGGGAATGAGCAGTTCTTC

J gene: TRBJ2-6
D gene: -
V gene: TRBV21-1
clone size: -
CDR3 protein: CASSKAPTGQSGANVLTF
CDR3 DNA: TGTGCCAGCAGCAAGGCCCCGACAGGGCAAAGTGGGGCCAACGTCCTGACTTTC

J gene: TRBJ2-1
D gene: -
V gene: TRBV9
clone size: -
CDR3 protein: CASSWDSGDYNEQFF
CDR3 DNA: TGTGCCAGCAGCTGGGACTCTGGGGACTACAATGAGCAGTTCTTC

J gene: TRBJ1-1
D gene: TRBD1
V gene: TRBV5-1
clone size: -
CDR3 protein: CASSSGQGEFGTEAFF
CDR3 DNA: TGCGCCAGCAGCTCGGGACAGGGCGAGTTCGGCACTGAAGCTTTCTTT

J gene: TRBJ1-1
D gene: -
V gene: TRBV28
clone size: -
CDR3 protein: CASSRRGQAFF
CDR3 DNA: TGTGCCAGCAGTAGGCGGGGTCAGGCTTTCTTT

J gene: TRBJ2-1
D gene: TRBD2
V gene: TRBV19
clone size: -
CDR3 protein: CASRGTSVNEQFF
CDR3 DNA: TGTGCCAGTAGAGGGACTAGCGTCAATGAGCAGTTCTTC

J gene: TRBJ2-1
D gene: TRBD1
V gene: TRBV19
clone size: -
CDR3 protein: CASTSPGQGGYEQFF
CDR3 DNA: TGTGCCAGTACCTCCCCTGGACAGGGGGGATATGAGCAGTTCTTC

J gene: TRBJ1-5
D gene: -
V gene: TRBV7-3
clone size: -
CDR3 protein: CASANSRNQPQHF
CDR3 DNA: TGTGCCAGCGCTAATTCCCGCAATCAGCCCCAGCATTTT

J gene: TRBJ1-5
D gene: -
V gene: TRBV9
clone size: once
CDR3 protein: CASSVGRGGQPQHF
CDR3 DNA: TGTGCCAGCAGCGTAGGGCGGGGGGGTCAGCCCCAGCATTTT

J gene: TRBJ2-1
D gene: TRBD2
V gene: TRBV7-2
clone size: -
CDR3 protein: CASSLSGTSGDNEQFF
CDR3 DNA: TGTGCCAGCAGCTTATCGGGGACTAGCGGCGACAATGAGCAGTTCTTC

J gene: TRBJ2-3
D gene: TRBD2
V gene: TRBV7-2
clone size: -
CDR3 protein: CASSPGREGTDTQYF
CDR3 DNA: TGTGCCAGCAGCCCCGGGCGGGAGGGCACCGATACGCAGTATTTT

J gene: TRBJ2-7
D gene: -
V gene: TRBV29-1
clone size: -
CDR3 protein: CSVETHEQYF
CDR3 DNA: TGCAGCGTTGAGACACACGAGCAGTACTTC

J gene: TRBJ2-2
D gene: -
V gene: TRBV30
clone size: -
CDR3 protein: CAWREGAEGYTGELFF
CDR3 DNA: TGTGCCTGGAGGGAAGGGGCGGAGGGCTACACCGGGGAGCTGTTTTTT

J gene: TRBJ2-5
D gene: TRBD1
V gene: TRBV24-1
clone size: -
CDR3 protein: CATSRGQDYQETQYF
CDR3 DNA: TGTGCCACCAGTAGGGGACAGGACTACCAAGAGACCCAGTACTTC

J gene: TRBJ1-1
D gene: TRBD1
V gene: TRBV5-1
clone size: few
CDR3 protein: CASSPDRGTEAFF
CDR3 DNA: TGCGCCAGCAGCCCCGACAGGGGCACTGAAGCTTTCTTT

J gene: TRBJ1-1
D gene: -
V gene: TRBV12-3/TRBV12-4
clone size: -
CDR3 protein: CASTEGLTEAFF
CDR3 DNA: TGTGCCAGCACAGAGGGACTCACTGAAGCTTTCTTT

J gene: TRBJ2-3
D gene: TRBD1
V gene: TRBV28
clone size: -
CDR3 protein: CASSLRNRGRRTDTQYF
CDR3 DNA: TGTGCCAGCAGTTTAAGAAACAGGGGGCGCAGGACAGATACGCAGTATTTT

J gene: TRBJ2-6
D gene: -
V gene: TRBV3-1/TRBV3-2
clone size: -
CDR3 protein: CASSQDSSGANVLTF
CDR3 DNA: TGTGCCAGCAGCCAGGACAGCTCTGGGGCCAACGTCCTGACTTTC

J gene: TRBJ1-4
D gene: -
V gene: TRBV7-2
clone size: -
CDR3 protein: CASSLRQRQYPNEKLFF
CDR3 DNA: TGTGCCAGCAGCCTACGACAACGACAGTACCCTAATGAAAAACTGTTTTTT

J gene: TRBJ1-5
D gene: TRBD1
V gene: TRBV28
clone size: -
CDR3 protein: CACRQGARSQPQHF
CDR3 DNA: TGTGCCTGCCGACAGGGGGCTAGGAGTCAGCCCCAGCATTTT

J gene: TRBJ2-3
D gene: TRBD2
V gene: TRBV11-2
clone size: -
CDR3 protein: CASSPGLAGAGDTQYF
CDR3 DNA: TGTGCCAGCAGTCCTGGACTAGCGGGAGCTGGAGATACGCAGTATTTT

J gene: TRBJ2-1
D gene: TRBD2
V gene: TRBV3-1/TRBV3-2
clone size: -
CDR3 protein: CASSFWGGGRSNEQFF
CDR3 DNA: TGTGCCAGCAGCTTTTGGGGGGGAGGGAGAAGCAATGAGCAGTTCTTC

J gene: TRBJ2-2
D gene: -
V gene: TRBV27
clone size: -
CDR3 protein: CASSLVITGELFF
CDR3 DNA: TGTGCCAGCAGTTTAGTTATCACCGGGGAGCTGTTTTTT

J gene: TRBJ2-1
D gene: -
V gene: TRBV10-1
clone size: -
CDR3 protein: CASSPDSSYNEQFF
CDR3 DNA: TGCGCCAGCAGTCCCGACAGCTCCTACAATGAGCAGTTCTTC

J gene: TRBJ2-1
D gene: TRBD2
V gene: TRBV5-1
clone size: -
CDR3 protein: CASSLTAGGGNEQFF
CDR3 DNA: TGCGCCAGCAGCTTGACAGCGGGAGGAGGCAATGAGCAGTTCTTC

J gene: TRBJ2-3
D gene: TRBD2
V gene: TRBV2
clone size: -
CDR3 protein: CASSGGLAITDTQYF
CDR3 DNA: TGTGCCAGCAGTGGGGGACTAGCGATCACAGATACGCAGTATTTT

J gene: TRBJ2-2
D gene: TRBD1
V gene: TRBV27
clone size: -
CDR3 protein: CASSKGQITGELFF
CDR3 DNA: TGTGCCAGCAGTAAGGGACAGATCACCGGGGAGCTGTTTTTT

J gene: TRBJ2-1
D gene: TRBD2
V gene: TRBV3-1/TRBV3-2
clone size: -
CDR3 protein: CASSPEFFGLAGGNEQFF
CDR3 DNA: TGTGCCAGCAGCCCCGAGTTTTTTGGACTAGCGGGAGGGAATGAGCAGTTCTTC